Listed below are T cell receptor beta chains from one sample, sequenced in a study of cytomegalovirus exposure and HLA in healthy donors. Some clones are missing from TCRdb's copy, which holds only in-frame ones; the method was immunoSEQ multiplex PCR. The sample carries about 130,000 clones, around three quarters recorded once. The specimen was PBMCs. The receptor set was obtained from a woman between 45 and 65 years old in good health and CMV-seronegative. Both conserved end residues are part of each CDR3. The D gene is left open where the match is weak. Size is omitted from some rows. Given values are once, few, many or a class for expanded clones.

V	size	D	J	CDR3	DNA
TRBV27	.	TRBD1	TRBJ2-7	CASRGQGAGEQYF	TGTGCCAGCAGAGGACAGGGGGCGGGTGAGCAGTACTTC
TRBV30	.	.	TRBJ1-4	CAWSRGLSNEKLFF	TGTGCCTGGAGTAGGGGACTATCTAATGAAAAACTGTTTTTT
TRBV2	.	.	TRBJ1-6	CASSVGKGDNNSPLHF	TGTGCCAGCAGTGTGGGGAAGGGGGACAATAATTCACCCCTCCACTTT
TRBV29-1	.	.	TRBJ2-3	CSAGEGGAWDTQYF	TGCAGTGCCGGGGAGGGGGGGGCGTGGGATACGCAGTATTTT
TRBV7-2	.	.	TRBJ1-2	CASSPTGNYGYTF	TGTGCCAGCAGCCCTACAGGGAACTATGGCTACACCTTC
TRBV5-4	.	TRBD2	TRBJ2-4	CASSSIAGLAKNIQYF	TGTGCCAGCAGCTCTATAGCGGGACTGGCCAAAAACATTCAGTACTTC
TRBV18	few	TRBD2	TRBJ2-2	CASSPIAGANTGELFF	TGTGCCAGCTCACCCATTGCGGGAGCGAACACCGGGGAGCTGTTTTTT
TRBV7-2	.	TRBD2	TRBJ2-1	CASSFGTSSDEQFF	TGTGCCAGCAGCTTCGGGACTAGCTCTGATGAGCAGTTCTTC
TRBV30	few	TRBD2	TRBJ2-7	CAWKASGTYEQYF	TGTGCCTGGAAGGCCAGCGGGACCTACGAGCAGTACTTC
TRBV18	.	TRBD1	TRBJ1-1	CASSPSSGGTEAFF	TGTGCCAGCTCACCATCTTCAGGGGGGACTGAAGCTTTCTTT
TRBV2	.	TRBD1	TRBJ1-1	CASGDRKVFF	TGTGCCAGCGGGGACAGGAAAGTTTTCTTT
TRBV19	.	.	TRBJ1-2	CASTTGEANYGYTF	TGTGCCAGTACAACGGGGGAAGCTAACTATGGCTACACCTTC
TRBV11-1	.	.	TRBJ2-1	CASTSFNEQFF	TGTGCCAGCACCTCCTTCAATGAGCAGTTCTTC
TRBV27	few	TRBD2	TRBJ2-1	CASGSSGSSYNEQFF	TGTGCCAGCGGGAGTAGCGGGAGCTCCTACAATGAGCAGTTCTTC
TRBV4-2	few	.	TRBJ1-4	CASSQDRAGVDEKLFF	TGTGCCAGCAGCCAAGATCGAGCGGGTGTTGATGAAAAACTGTTTTTT
TRBV7-2	few	TRBD1	TRBJ2-7	CASSPQQGPYEQYF	TGTGCCAGCAGCCCCCAACAGGGGCCCTACGAGCAGTACTTC
TRBV5-1	few	TRBD1	TRBJ1-1	CASSLTTGEGLLAFF	TGCGCCAGCAGCTTGACCACAGGGGAAGGTCTGCTGGCTTTCTTT
TRBV5-1	once	.	TRBJ1-1	CASSTGWGVTEAFF	TGCGCCAGCAGCACGGGTTGGGGGGTAACTGAAGCTTTCTTT
TRBV7-9	.	.	TRBJ2-5	CASRTTGLETQYF	TGTGCCAGCAGGACTACAGGGTTGGAGACCCAGTACTTC
TRBV7-8	.	TRBD1	TRBJ2-4	CASSLAVGQGAAIQYF	TGTGCCAGCAGCTTAGCGGTCGGACAGGGGGCAGCCATTCAGTACTTC
TRBV6-5	few	.	TRBJ2-6	CASGGAVSGANVLTF	TGTGCCAGCGGAGGGGCGGTCTCTGGGGCCAACGTCCTGACTTTC
TRBV7-8	.	.	TRBJ2-3	CASSLMLRERTDTQYF	TGTGCCAGCAGCTTAATGCTACGGGAGCGCACAGATACGCAGTATTTT
TRBV6-5	few	.	TRBJ1-1	CASSYARGNTEAFF	TGTGCCAGCAGTTATGCCAGGGGGAACACTGAAGCTTTCTTT
TRBV27	few	.	TRBJ1-5	CASRKGQGNQPQHF	TGTGCCAGCAGGAAGGGACAAGGCAATCAGCCCCAGCATTTT
TRBV6-6	.	.	TRBJ1-3	CASSYVWASSGNTIYF	TGTGCCAGCAGTTACGTGTGGGCCTCTTCTGGAAACACCATATATTTT
TRBV7-2	.	TRBD1	TRBJ1-1	CASSSRQGAVTEAFF	TGTGCCAGCAGCAGCCGACAGGGGGCCGTCACTGAAGCTTTCTTT
TRBV27	.	.	TRBJ1-1	CASSFGRVNTEAFF	TGTGCCAGCAGTTTCGGTCGGGTGAACACTGAAGCTTTCTTT
TRBV15	once	.	TRBJ1-2	CATSREEGDGYTF	TGTGCCACCAGCAGAGAAGAGGGGGATGGCTACACCTTC
TRBV28	.	.	TRBJ1-1	CASSSNQAPWTEAFF	TGTGCCAGCAGTTCGAACCAGGCCCCTTGGACTGAAGCTTTCTTT
TRBV5-6	.	.	TRBJ2-3	CASSLSLGGADTQYF	TGTGCCAGCAGCTTGAGTCTCGGAGGGGCAGATACGCAGTATTTT
TRBV10-3	few	.	TRBJ1-4	CAISEPGRGEDGKLFF	TGTGCCATCAGTGAGCCAGGGAGAGGGGAGGACGGAAAACTGTTTTTT
TRBV18	.	.	TRBJ2-3	CASSRRQGTDTQYF	TGTGCCAGCTCCCGTCGACAGGGCACAGATACGCAGTATTTT
TRBV6-6	.	TRBD1	TRBJ1-1	CASSSPQGVNTEAFF	TGTGCCAGCAGTTCCCCCCAGGGGGTGAACACTGAAGCTTTCTTT
TRBV7-2	few	TRBD1	TRBJ2-7	CASSFRDSTYEQYF	TGTGCCAGCAGCTTCCGGGACAGTACCTACGAGCAGTACTTC
TRBV28	.	TRBD1	TRBJ1-1	CASRETGDTEAFF	TGTGCCAGCAGAGAGACAGGGGACACTGAAGCTTTCTTT
TRBV4-1	.	TRBD2	TRBJ2-1	CASSQFNLAGDNEQFF	TGCGCCAGCAGCCAATTTAATCTAGCGGGAGATAATGAGCAGTTCTTC
TRBV28	.	TRBD1	TRBJ2-5	CASSPGQGETQYF	TGTGCCAGCAGCCCGGGACAGGGAGAGACCCAGTACTTC
TRBV30	.	.	TRBJ2-4	CAWSVRGADIQYF	TGTGCCTGGAGTGTCCGAGGCGCGGACATTCAGTACTTC
TRBV6-1	.	.	TRBJ2-2	CAGSEFELWAGELFF	TGTGCCGGCAGTGAATTCGAGCTTTGGGCGGGGGAGCTGTTTTTT
TRBV7-2	.	TRBD2	TRBJ2-3	CASSPRGLAVSTDTQYF	TGTGCCAGCAGCCCTCGAGGACTAGCGGTTAGCACAGATACGCAGTATTTT
TRBV7-8	.	.	TRBJ1-1	CASSSIALVEAFF	TGTGCCAGCAGCTCAATTGCGTTGGTTGAAGCTTTCTTT
TRBV5-1	few	TRBD2	TRBJ2-1	CASSDPFGGSRTSGSHEQFF	TGCGCCAGCAGCGATCCCTTTGGGGGCTCGAGGACTAGCGGGAGTCATGAGCAGTTCTTC
TRBV28	.	TRBD1	TRBJ1-5	CASSLPSSRQGSSSLHQPQHF	TGTGCCAGCAGTTTACCCTCTTCCCGACAGGGCAGCTCGTCTCTTCATCAGCCCCAGCATTTT
TRBV5-6	once	.	TRBJ2-7	CASSQGVLGYEQYF	TGTGCCAGCAGCCAAGGGGTTCTGGGATACGAGCAGTACTTC
TRBV4-2	.	.	TRBJ2-1	CASSPDGSGEEQFF	TGTGCCAGCAGCCCGGATGGCTCGGGAGAGGAGCAGTTCTTC
TRBV4-1	few	.	TRBJ1-4	CASSRTGSTNEKLFF	TGCGCCAGCAGCCGAACGGGGTCCACTAATGAAAAACTGTTTTTT
TRBV7-9	.	TRBD2	TRBJ2-3	CAGWTSGRASQYF	TGTGCCGGCTGGACTAGCGGGAGGGCCTCGCAGTATTTT
TRBV7-9	few	TRBD1	TRBJ1-1	CASLGTANTEAFF	TGTGCCAGCCTCGGGACAGCGAACACTGAAGCTTTCTTT
TRBV28	few	.	TRBJ1-3	CASTQPAPGDTIYF	TGTGCCAGCACCCAACCCGCCCCGGGGGACACCATATATTTT
TRBV5-1	once	.	TRBJ2-3	CASSLQGDPPTDTQYF	TGCGCCAGCAGCTTGCAAGGGGATCCCCCCACAGATACGCAGTATTTT
TRBV7-9	.	.	TRBJ1-2	CASSLIGGKDFNYGYTF	TGTGCCAGCAGCTTAATTGGGGGCAAGGATTTTAACTATGGCTACACCTTC
TRBV11-3	.	TRBD2	TRBJ2-3	CASSDGLAGITDTQYF	TGTGCCAGCAGCGACGGACTAGCGGGCATCACAGATACGCAGTATTTT
TRBV29-1	.	.	TRBJ1-1	CSAGGPQNTEAFF	TGCAGCGCCGGGGGACCCCAGAACACTGAAGCTTTCTTT
TRBV7-2	.	TRBD1	TRBJ1-1	CASSSPQGGRTEAFF	TGTGCCAGCAGCTCTCCACAGGGGGGTAGGACTGAAGCTTTCTTT
TRBV29-1	.	.	TRBJ2-2	CSVTTSRTGELFF	TGCAGCGTGACCACTAGCCGCACCGGGGAGCTGTTTTTT